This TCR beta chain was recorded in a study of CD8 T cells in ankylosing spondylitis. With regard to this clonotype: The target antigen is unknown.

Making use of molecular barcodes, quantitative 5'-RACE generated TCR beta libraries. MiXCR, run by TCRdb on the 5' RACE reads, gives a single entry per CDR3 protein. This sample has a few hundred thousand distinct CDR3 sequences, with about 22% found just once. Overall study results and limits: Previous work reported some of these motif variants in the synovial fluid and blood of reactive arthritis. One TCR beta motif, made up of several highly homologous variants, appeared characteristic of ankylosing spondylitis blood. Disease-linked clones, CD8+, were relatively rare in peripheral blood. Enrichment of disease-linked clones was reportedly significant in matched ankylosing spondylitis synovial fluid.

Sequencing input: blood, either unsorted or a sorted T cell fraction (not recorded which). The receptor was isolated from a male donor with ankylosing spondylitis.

As DNA, the CDR3 is TGTGCCAGCAGCCAAGCCGTTATGGGGGAAAACACCATATATTTT. It specifies CASSQAVMGENTIYF. This rearrangement joins TRBV3-1 to TRBJ1-3, with D possibly being TRBD1 (5 bases). The germline CDR1 and CDR2 sequences are LGHDT and YNNKEL (reference sequence). The CDR3 consists of 15 residues. Trimming cost V 1 base and J 6 bases, with 13 bases left between them.